The clone carrying this TCR beta chain was observed many times. The germline CDR1 and CDR2 sequences are LGHDT and YNNKEL (reference sequence). The V gene lost 1 base and the J gene lost 0 bases, with 4 bases spanning the gap. There are 14 residues in the CDR3. The data are from a study of regulatory T cells in long-lasting Graves disease. Study-wide background: Graves' patients with a new diagnosis had received antithyroid drugs under 3 months.

The sample's time point: newly diagnosed GD, antithyroid drugs for less than 3 months. From PBMCs, RNA was extracted and then used to make the TCR library. The TCR beta library used iRepertoire HTBI primers with Arm-PCR amplification of CDR3. TCRdb reprocessed the multiplex PCR reads via MiXCR and lists one record per CDR3 protein. This sample yields 510,000 or so distinct CDR3 sequences, of which around 13% are seen a single time; around 10% belongs to the top ten. This same sample was also taken into another study, of T cells in Graves' hyperthyroidism and ophthalmopathy.

This specimen was peripheral blood mononuclear cells (PBMCs), taken at new diagnosis, from a patient treated with antithyroid drugs. The V call is TRBV3-1, the J call TRBJ1-3; D is uncertain. The TCR originated in a woman aged 25 to 45 with Graves disease. The CDR3 protein is CASSQGVSGNTIYF. DNA for the CDR3: TGTGCCAGCAGCCAAGGAGTCTCTGGAAACACCATATATTTT.